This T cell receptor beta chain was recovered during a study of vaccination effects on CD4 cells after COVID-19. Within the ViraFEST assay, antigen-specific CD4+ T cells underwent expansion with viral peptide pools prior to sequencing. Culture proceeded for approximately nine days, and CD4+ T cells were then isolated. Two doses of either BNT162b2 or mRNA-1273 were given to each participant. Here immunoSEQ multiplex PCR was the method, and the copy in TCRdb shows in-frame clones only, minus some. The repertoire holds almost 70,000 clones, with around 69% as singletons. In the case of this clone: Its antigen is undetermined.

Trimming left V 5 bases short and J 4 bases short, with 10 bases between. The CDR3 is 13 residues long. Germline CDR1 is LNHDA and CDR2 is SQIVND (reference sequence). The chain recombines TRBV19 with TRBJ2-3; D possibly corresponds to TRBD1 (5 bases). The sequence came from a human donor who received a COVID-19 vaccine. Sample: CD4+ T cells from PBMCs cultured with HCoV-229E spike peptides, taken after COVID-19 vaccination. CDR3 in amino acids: CASSQQASDTQYF. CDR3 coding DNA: TGTGCCAGTAGTCAACAGGCCTCAGATACGCAGTATTTT.